These T cell receptor beta chains were read from a single sample in a study of blood T cell repertoires in COVID-19. Measured with immunoSEQ multiplex PCR; TCRdb has only the in-frame clones, and not every one. The repertoire consists of 60,000 to 75,000 clones, with over 80% occurring once and the leading ten covering roughly 5.6%. The specimen sequenced was peripheral blood. These receptors were collected from a man aged 50-60 years with active COVID-19. The CDR3 runs from the conserved cysteine through the conserved F or W. Each record gives: CDR3 protein, CDR3 DNA, V gene, D gene, J gene, clone size. D genes are given only for firm matches. Clone size is not always given. Where it is, it says once, few, many or a class for expanded clones.

CDR3: CASSIDAGVAKNIQYF
DNA: TGTGCCAGTAGTATAGATGCGGGAGTGGCCAAAAACATTCAGTACTTC
V: TRBV19
D: TRBD2
J: TRBJ2-4
size: once

CDR3: CASSLSSGSYEQYF
DNA: TGTGCCAGCAGCTTGTCTAGCGGGAGCTACGAGCAGTACTTC
V: TRBV7-2
D: TRBD2
J: TRBJ2-7
size: .

CDR3: CATSDVGSGSDEQFF
DNA: TGTGCCACCAGTGATGTTGGTAGCGGGAGCGATGAGCAGTTCTTC
V: TRBV24-1
D: TRBD2
J: TRBJ2-1
size: .

CDR3: CASSLVGGGADGYTF
DNA: TGTGCCAGCAGCTTGGTTGGGGGAGGGGCGGATGGCTACACCTTC
V: TRBV5-4
D: .
J: TRBJ1-2
size: few

CDR3: CASSGRDRGLEQYF
DNA: TGCGCCAGCAGCGGACGGGACAGGGGACTCGAGCAGTACTTC
V: TRBV4-1
D: TRBD1
J: TRBJ2-7
size: few

CDR3: CASSPRPSGGELFF
DNA: TGTGCCAGCAGCCCAAGGCCTAGCGGCGGGGAGCTGTTTTTT
V: TRBV7-9
D: TRBD2
J: TRBJ2-2
size: few

CDR3: CASRPSGRVTGELFF
DNA: TGTGCCAGCAGACCTAGCGGGAGAGTCACCGGGGAGCTGTTTTTT
V: TRBV4-2
D: TRBD2
J: TRBJ2-2
size: .

CDR3: CSASRSRPGELFF
DNA: TGCAGTGCTAGTCGGTCGAGGCCTGGGGAGCTGTTTTTT
V: TRBV20-1
D: .
J: TRBJ2-2
size: few

CDR3: CASSPRTGPTDTQYF
DNA: TGTGCCAGCAGCCCCAGGACAGGACCCACAGATACGCAGTATTTT
V: TRBV11-3
D: TRBD1
J: TRBJ2-3
size: .

CDR3: CASSPNEGLAGEQYF
DNA: TGTGCCAGCAGCCCTAACGAGGGACTAGCGGGCGAGCAGTACTTC
V: TRBV9
D: TRBD2
J: TRBJ2-7
size: .

CDR3: CASSPSLGANTEAFF
DNA: TGTGCCAGCAGCCCCTCGTTAGGGGCGAACACTGAAGCTTTCTTT
V: TRBV28
D: .
J: TRBJ1-1
size: .

CDR3: CASRHGTFHTDTQYF
DNA: TGTGCCAGCAGGCACGGGACTTTTCACACAGATACGCAGTATTTT
V: TRBV25-1
D: .
J: TRBJ2-3
size: .

CDR3: CASSSATGQYNEQFF
DNA: TGTGCCAGCAGCTCAGCGACAGGACAGTACAATGAGCAGTTCTTC
V: TRBV11-2
D: .
J: TRBJ2-1
size: .

CDR3: CASSSTTGGSYNEQFF
DNA: TGTGCCAGCAGCTCAACGACAGGGGGCTCCTACAATGAGCAGTTCTTC
V: TRBV5-4
D: TRBD1
J: TRBJ2-1
size: .

CDR3: CASSYSSRRNTEAFF
DNA: TGTGCCAGCAGTTACTCTTCACGGAGGAACACTGAAGCTTTCTTT
V: TRBV6-5
D: .
J: TRBJ1-1
size: .

CDR3: CASSQDPEEKLFF
DNA: TGTGCCAGCAGCCAAGATCCGGAGGAAAAACTGTTTTTT
V: TRBV4-2
D: .
J: TRBJ1-4
size: .

CDR3: CASSGPSRSLTEAFF
DNA: TGTGCCAGCAGTGGCCCTAGTAGGTCTCTGACTGAAGCTTTCTTT
V: TRBV2
D: .
J: TRBJ1-1
size: .

CDR3: CASGRGLAGVVYEQFF
DNA: TGTGCCAGCGGGAGGGGACTAGCGGGAGTAGTATATGAGCAGTTCTTC
V: TRBV27
D: TRBD2
J: TRBJ2-1
size: .

CDR3: CASSLVARDYGYTF
DNA: TGCGCCAGCAGCTTGGTGGCTCGGGACTATGGCTACACCTTC
V: TRBV5-1
D: .
J: TRBJ1-2
size: .

CDR3: CASSQETGVNYGYTF
DNA: TGCGCCAGCAGCCAAGAAACAGGGGTTAACTATGGCTACACCTTC
V: TRBV4-3
D: TRBD1
J: TRBJ1-2
size: .

CDR3: CASSTYTGYNSPLHF
DNA: TGTGCCAGCAGTACCTATACAGGGTATAATTCACCCCTCCACTTT
V: TRBV2
D: .
J: TRBJ1-6
size: .

CDR3: CASSLTGPRGSPLHF
DNA: TGTGCCAGCAGCTTAACGGGTCCCAGGGGTTCACCCCTCCACTTT
V: TRBV7-2
D: .
J: TRBJ1-6
size: .

CDR3: CASSMPGVGYGYTF
DNA: TGTGCCAGCAGTATGCCAGGGGTTGGCTATGGCTACACCTTC
V: TRBV28
D: .
J: TRBJ1-2
size: .

CDR3: CASSLGQGVYTQYF
DNA: TGTGCCAGCAGTTTAGGACAGGGGGTCTATACGCAGTATTTT
V: TRBV28
D: TRBD1
J: TRBJ2-3
size: .

CDR3: CASSPSGVNTEAFF
DNA: TGTGCCAGCTCACCCTCAGGGGTAAACACTGAAGCTTTCTTT
V: TRBV18
D: .
J: TRBJ1-1
size: .

CDR3: CATSHPGQHEQYF
DNA: TGTGCCACCTCACATCCGGGACAACACGAGCAGTACTTC
V: TRBV24-1
D: .
J: TRBJ2-7
size: .

CDR3: CASSYGARDNYGYTF
DNA: TGTGCCAGCAGTTATGGGGCAAGGGACAATTATGGCTACACCTTC
V: TRBV6-5
D: .
J: TRBJ1-2
size: .

CDR3: CASSWGLAGDYEQYF
DNA: TGTGCCAGCAGCTGGGGACTAGCGGGAGACTACGAGCAGTACTTC
V: TRBV11-3
D: TRBD2
J: TRBJ2-7
size: .

CDR3: CASSPREVQYF
DNA: TGTGCCAGCAGTCCCAGGGAGGTTCAGTACTTC
V: TRBV6-6
D: .
J: TRBJ2-4
size: .

CDR3: CASSPMGTFSYEQYF
DNA: TGTGCCAGCAGCCCGATGGGGACATTCTCCTACGAGCAGTACTTC
V: TRBV7-2
D: .
J: TRBJ2-7
size: .

CDR3: CASRDDNGWGPTYEQYF
DNA: TGTGCCAGCAGGGACGACAATGGCTGGGGCCCTACCTACGAGCAGTACTTC
V: TRBV5-4
D: .
J: TRBJ2-7
size: .

CDR3: CASSLDRSPRNEKLFF
DNA: TGTGCCAGCAGCTTAGATCGAAGCCCCAGGAATGAAAAACTGTTTTTT
V: TRBV7-9
D: .
J: TRBJ1-4
size: .

CDR3: CASSLGQGANTIYF
DNA: TGTGCCAGCAGCTTAGGACAGGGGGCTAACACCATATATTTT
V: TRBV5-6
D: TRBD1
J: TRBJ1-3
size: .

CDR3: CASSAWGTGNTIYF
DNA: TGTGCCAGCAGTGCCTGGGGCACTGGAAACACCATATATTTT
V: TRBV28
D: .
J: TRBJ1-3
size: .

CDR3: CAWVRDRTISGNTIYF
DNA: TGTGCCTGGGTCAGGGACAGGACGATCTCTGGAAACACCATATATTTT
V: TRBV30
D: TRBD1
J: TRBJ1-3
size: .

CDR3: CASSITSGIYNEQFF
DNA: TGTGCCAGCAGCATCACTAGCGGGATATACAATGAGCAGTTCTTC
V: TRBV11-2
D: TRBD2
J: TRBJ2-1
size: .

CDR3: CASSLTYNEQFF
DNA: TGTGCCAGCAGCCTCACATACAATGAGCAGTTCTTC
V: TRBV11-2
D: .
J: TRBJ2-1
size: .

CDR3: CASSLIQGVNTIYF
DNA: TGTGCCAGCAGCTTGATACAGGGAGTAAACACCATATATTTT
V: TRBV5-6
D: .
J: TRBJ1-3
size: .

CDR3: CASRRGRDNEKLFF
DNA: TGTGCCAGCAGGCGGGGTCGGGATAATGAAAAACTGTTTTTT
V: TRBV27
D: .
J: TRBJ1-4
size: few

CDR3: CATSRGRAGLAGNEQFF
DNA: TGTGCCACCAGCAGAGGACGGGCGGGGCTAGCGGGTAATGAGCAGTTCTTC
V: TRBV15
D: TRBD2
J: TRBJ2-1
size: .

CDR3: CASGRQTTNEKLFF
DNA: TGTGCCAGCGGTAGACAGACAACTAATGAAAAACTGTTTTTT
V: TRBV6-5
D: .
J: TRBJ1-4
size: few

CDR3: CASSLGAGAYNEQFF
DNA: TGTGCCAGCAGCTTAGGAGCGGGAGCCTACAATGAGCAGTTCTTC
V: TRBV7-2
D: TRBD2
J: TRBJ2-1
size: .